This TCR beta chain was identified in a study of response to subunit inactivated influenza vaccine. General study points: The authors put forward the suggestion that each seasonal influenza vaccination may bring in only a limited number of new T cells.

Via MiXCR, TCRdb re-called the RT-PCR reads, giving one row per CDR3 protein. The table shows hundreds of thousands of distinct CDR3 sequences, with 10% to 15% occurring only once. The germline V and J ends were trimmed by 3 bases and 0 bases, with 11 bases remaining between them. Germline values: CDR1 LNHDA, CDR2 SQIVND (reference sequence). The CDR3 covers 15 residues. With regard to this clonotype: Its antigen is currently unknown.

Sequenced material: PBMCs from blood, taken roughly 46 days after vaccination. The J gene is TRBJ1-1, the V gene TRBV19, with no clear D. The sequence derives from a man aged 50-59 years who received an inactivated influenza vaccine. In DNA form, the CDR3 reads TGTGCCAGTAGTATTGATGACCACATGAACACTGAAGCTTTCTTT. Its translation: CASSIDDHMNTEAFF.